A single sample gave rise to the 15 T cell receptor beta chains below, sequenced in a study of cytomegalovirus exposure and HLA in healthy donors. The repertoire was sequenced with immunoSEQ multiplex PCR; TCRdb's copy has only in-frame clones and lacks some. The repertoire holds about 73,000 clones, with 85% to 95% as singletons. The sequenced material came from PBMCs. The receptors derive from a young man in good health and CMV-seronegative.

This chain links TRBV2 with TRBJ1-4, with a possible D match to TRBD1 (6 bases). V lost 8 bases to trimming and J lost 7 bases, with 17 bases between them. The CDR3 is 14 residues long. CDR1 SNHLY and CDR2 FYNNEI come from the germline V gene. The CDR3 sequence: CASRSDRMGEKLFF. The CDR3 nucleotides read TGTGCCAGCCGTTCAGACAGGATGGGTGAAAAACTGTTTTTT.

This clone was detected once. In nucleotides, the CDR3 is TGTGCCAGCCTTAGAAGAGGGTTTGAGAACACTGAAGCTTTCTTT. As protein: CASLRRGFENTEAFF. J is TRBJ1-1 and V is TRBV2, with D unresolved. Germline V lookup: CDR1 SNHLY, CDR2 FYNNEI. The CDR3 is 15 amino acids. V lost 8 bases, J lost 1 base, and 17 bases lay in between. The full variable domain, completed using reference TRBV2 and TRBJ1-1, is EPEVTQTPSHQVTQMGQEVILRCVPISNHLYFYWYRQILGQKVEFLVSFYNNEISEKSEIFDDQFSVERPDGSNFTLKIRSTKLEDSAMYFCASLRRGFENTEAFFGQGTRLTVV.

This sequence joins TRBV7-6 and TRBJ1-4, with 8 positions matching TRBD1. CDR3 size: 15 residues. Trimming cost V 5 bases and J 4 bases; bases outside gene matches: 6. Germline V CDR1 and CDR2: SGHVS, FNYEAQ. The CDR3 is CASSVRGPGNEKLFF. CDR3 bases: TGTGCCAGCAGCGTCAGGGGGCCCGGTAATGAAAAACTGTTTTTT.

This clone has just one count. V gene TRBV6-6 combines with J gene TRBJ2-5; 9 bases align to TRBD2. The V segment lost 0 bases and the J segment 4 bases; nucleotides outside the gene matches: 3. This CDR3 contains 15 residues. From germline, CDR1 is MNHNY and CDR2 SVGAGI (reference sequence). CDR3 sequence reads: CASSYSASGAETQYF. The CDR3 DNA reads as TGTGCCAGCAGTTACTCGGCTAGCGGGGCAGAGACCCAGTACTTC.

This chain connects TRBV27 to TRBJ2-3, with 9 positions matching TRBD2. The CDR3 runs 13 residues. The junction had 7 bases not matched to a gene; V was cut back by 10 bases and J by 5 bases. Germline CDR1 MNHEY, CDR2 SMNVEV (reference sequence). In nucleotides, the CDR3 is TGTGCCACGCGGCGGGGGGGCGAAGATACGCAGTATTTT. Its protein is CATRRGGEDTQYF.

The gene calls are TRBV5-8 and TRBJ2-7; 9 bases match TRBD1. Germline CDR1 reads SGHTS; CDR2 reads YDEGEE. V was pared by 4 bases and J by 5 bases, with 7 bases of the junction left unmatched. CDR3 size: 14 residues. CDR3 DNA sequence: TGTGCCAGCAGCCCAAGGGGACAGGGAGACGAGCAGTACTTC. This translates into CASSPRGQGDEQYF.

The CDR3 spells CASSPGQGMTGELFF. In DNA form, the CDR3 reads TGTGCCAGCAGTCCGGGACAGGGGATGACCGGGGAGCTGTTTTTT. The rearrangement joins TRBV27 to TRBJ2-2; the match to TRBD1 covers 10 bases. The CDR3 loop spans 15 amino acids. Germline-derived CDR1 and CDR2 are MNHEY and SMNVEV (reference sequence). Trimming took 5 bases from V and 5 from J; bases not matched to a gene: 5.

The V gene is TRBV27, the J gene TRBJ1-5, with a possible D match to TRBD1 (6 bases). The V gene lost 3 bases and the J gene lost 5 bases, with 14 bases spanning the gap. The CDR3 covers 15 residues. Germline loops: CDR1 MNHEY, CDR2 SMNVEV (reference sequence). This chain's CDR3 is CASSFYMGADQPQHF. DNA of the CDR3: TGTGCCAGCAGTTTTTATATGGGGGCGGATCAGCCCCAGCATTTT.

The chain combines TRBV7-9 with TRBJ2-2; 7 bases align to TRBD1. The germline CDR1 and CDR2 sequences are SEHNR and FQNEAQ (reference sequence). This CDR3 region has 15 residues. J was trimmed by 3 bases and V by 5 bases; bases with no gene match: 6. The CDR3 here is CASSPLTGHTGELFF. CDR3 in DNA: TGTGCCAGCAGCCCTTTGACAGGGCACACCGGGGAGCTGTTTTTT.

J is TRBJ2-1 and V is TRBV5-8; 7 bases agree with TRBD2. Germline CDR1 is SGHTS and CDR2 is YDEGEE. The junction had 0 bases not matched to a gene; V was cut back by 0 bases and J by 0 bases. CDR3 length: 15 residues. CDR3 in DNA: TGTGCCAGCAGCTTGGGCGGGAGCTCCTACAATGAGCAGTTCTTC. This gives the protein CASSLGGSSYNEQFF.

The chain has TRBV28 and TRBJ2-7; 9 bases fit TRBD1. Per the germline V gene, CDR1 is MDHEN and CDR2 is SYDVKM. The J segment lost 4 bases and the V segment lost 5 bases, leaving 9 bases of the junction unmatched. This CDR3 spans 15 amino acids. The CDR3 coding sequence is TGTGCCAGCAGTCCCGGGACAGGGATATCTTACGAGCAGTACTTC. This translates into CASSPGTGISYEQYF.

The V gene is TRBV27, the J gene TRBJ1-2, with 8 bases lining up with TRBD1. V lost 3 bases and J lost 4; bases outside the gene matches: 4. This CDR3 has 14 amino acids. Germline V gives CDR1 MNHEY, CDR2 SMNVEV (reference sequence). The CDR3 bases are TGTGCCAGCAGTTTGGGCCAGGGGGCCTATGGCTACACCTTC. This gives the protein CASSLGQGAYGYTF.

This clone was observed a single time. V and J are TRBV6-5 and TRBJ2-1; TRBD2 agrees at 7 bases. CDR3 length: 14 amino acids. Unmatched junction bases numbered 5, after V lost 7 bases and J lost 2 bases. Germline assignment: CDR1 MNHEY and CDR2 SVGAGI. DNA of the CDR3: TGTGCCAGCACAAAGCGGGGACCCTACAATGAGCAGTTCTTC. Translating it yields CASTKRGPYNEQFF.

This clone was detected a few times. The chain uses TRBV9 and TRBJ1-3, with TRBD1 as a possible D gene (6 bases). CDR1 SGDLS and CDR2 YYNGEE come from the germline V gene. This CDR3 is 15 amino acids long. Between the trimmed V and J ends, which lost 4 bases and 2 bases, there was a span of 13 bases. CDR3 loop: CASSLLGATGNTIYF. The CDR3 DNA sequence: TGTGCCAGCAGCTTACTGGGGGCCACTGGAAACACCATATATTTT.

The rearrangement links TRBV30 to TRBJ2-7; 10 bases are a match to TRBD2. The CDR3 contains 17 residues. V was pared by 0 bases and J by 2 bases, with 10 bases of the junction left unmatched. The germline V gene has CDR1 GTSNPN and CDR2 SVGIG (reference sequence). The CDR3 DNA reads TGTGCCTGGAGTGTAATTAGCGGGGGGCCAAACCCCTACGAGCAGTACTTC. This gives the protein CAWSVISGGPNPYEQYF.